This passage covers 2 T cell receptor beta chains from one sample sequenced in a study of blood T cell repertoires in COVID-19. Sequencing used immunoSEQ multiplex PCR; TCRdb keeps in-frame clones, though not all of them. The table lists about 250,000 clones, approximately 85% of them singletons, with approximately 4.2% in the top ten. Source material: PBMCs or T cells enriched from blood (not recorded which). Source of these receptors: a woman aged 25-40 years who had recovered from COVID-19.

This clone turned up a few times. The chain combines TRBV5-4 with TRBJ1-5; 9 bases map to TRBD1. The CDR3 covers 15 residues. V dropped 4 bases and J dropped 5; count of bases not matched to a gene: 7. Germline assignment: CDR1 SGHNT and CDR2 YYREEE (reference sequence). The CDR3 protein is CASSAGTGNHQPQHF. The CDR3 DNA follows: TGTGCCAGCAGCGCAGGGACAGGGAACCATCAGCCCCAGCATTTT.

V usage is TRBV7-8 and J usage is TRBJ2-1; a possible D gene is TRBD2 (7 bases). Looked up from germline, CDR1 is SGHVS and CDR2 is FQNEAQ. This CDR3 region has 15 residues. V lost 5 bases to trimming and J lost 9 bases, with 20 bases between them. CDR3 amino acids: CASSKGGGPLIEQFF. Written as DNA, the CDR3 is TGTGCCAGCAGCAAGGGGGGAGGGCCCCTCATTGAGCAGTTCTTC.